This T cell receptor (beta chain) originates from a study of blood T cell repertoires in COVID-19. Across the whole study: Samples taken during acute and convalescent COVID-19 were collected in the United States, Italy and Spain.

Authors' analysis steps: Cell counts per sample came from amplifying reference gene primers. The assay was immunoSEQ multiplex PCR, and TCRdb's table has in-frame clones only and misses some. The DNA was the basis for D and trimming; V, J and clone size are from that table. The repertoire holds about 250,000 clones, with roughly 88% as singletons. The J segment lost 3 bases and the V segment lost 6 bases, leaving 6 bases of the junction unmatched. The CDR3 consists of 15 residues. Germline V gives CDR1 SGHAT, CDR2 FQNNGV. The chain joins TRBV11-2 to TRBJ2-1; 9 bases are shared with TRBD2. The specimen sequenced was peripheral blood. The source is a woman aged 30 to 39 with COVID-19, enrolled during active disease. The CDR3 loop is CASSGVSGGYNEQFF. CDR3 coding DNA: TGTGCCAGCAGTGGGGTTAGCGGGGGCTACAATGAGCAGTTCTTC.